This T cell receptor (beta chain) was recorded in a study of neurological immune-mediated disorders. Findings of the study overall: In HTLV-1-associated myelopathy, TCR clonal expansion was greatest, whereas multiple sclerosis had the least, falling below healthy controls.

TCRdb re-called the 5' RACE reads through MiXCR, storing one row per CDR3 protein. The sample lists some 60,000 distinct CDR3 sequences, more than 7.5% occurring once. The time point here: longitudinal time-point 2. Ten or more counts support this clonotype. Its antigen is currently unknown. The CDR3 loop spans 16 amino acids. The germline V and J ends were trimmed by 7 bases and 1 base, with 19 bases remaining between them. Germline V gene lookup returns CDR1 MDHEN and CDR2 SYDVKM. The V call is TRBV28, the J call TRBJ2-5, with unresolved D. Input material: PBMCs. The TCR originated in a man aged 30 to 39 in good health. The CDR3 is CASTPPPGQGQETQYF. CDR3 bases: TGTGCCAGCACCCCACCCCCCGGGCAAGGCCAAGAGACCCAGTACTTC.